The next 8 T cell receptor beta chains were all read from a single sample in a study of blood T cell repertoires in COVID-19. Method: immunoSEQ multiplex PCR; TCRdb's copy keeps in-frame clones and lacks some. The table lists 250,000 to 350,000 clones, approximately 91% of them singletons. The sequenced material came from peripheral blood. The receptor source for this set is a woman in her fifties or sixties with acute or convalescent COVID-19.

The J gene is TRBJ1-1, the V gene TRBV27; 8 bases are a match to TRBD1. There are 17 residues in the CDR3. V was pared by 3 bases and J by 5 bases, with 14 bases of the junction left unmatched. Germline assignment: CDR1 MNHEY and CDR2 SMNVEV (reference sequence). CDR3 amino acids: CASSFRGRTGWGTEAFF. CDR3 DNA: TGTGCCAGCAGTTTCCGCGGACGGACAGGGTGGGGAACTGAAGCTTTCTTT.

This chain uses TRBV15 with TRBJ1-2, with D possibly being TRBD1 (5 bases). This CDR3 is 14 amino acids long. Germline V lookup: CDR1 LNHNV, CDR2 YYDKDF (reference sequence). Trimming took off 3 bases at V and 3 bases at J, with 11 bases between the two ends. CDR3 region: CATSRDKVDYGYTF. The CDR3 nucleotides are TGTGCCACCAGCAGGGACAAAGTGGACTATGGCTACACCTTC.

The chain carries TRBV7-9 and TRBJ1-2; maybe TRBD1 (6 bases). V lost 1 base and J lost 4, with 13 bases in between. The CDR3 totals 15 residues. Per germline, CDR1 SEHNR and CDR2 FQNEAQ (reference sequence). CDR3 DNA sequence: TGTGCCAGCAGCTTAGGGGGCAGGGGCTCCTATGGCTACACCTTC. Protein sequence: CASSLGGRGSYGYTF.

CDR3 amino acids: CASSSLAGSPSAPYDTQYF. The DNA for the CDR3 is TGTGCCAGCAGCTCGCTAGCGGGCTCCCCTTCGGCGCCTTACGATACGCAGTATTTT. The V gene is TRBV7-3, the J gene TRBJ2-3, with 8 bases identical to TRBD2. V dropped 4 bases and J dropped 6; count of bases not matched to a gene: 21. This CDR3 is 19 amino acids long. Germline V gene data show CDR1 as SGHTA and CDR2 as FQGTGA. The full variable domain, its missing parts supplied by reference TRBV7-3 and TRBJ2-3, is GAGVSQTPSNKVTEKGKYVELRCDPISGHTALYWYRQSLGQGPEFLIYFQGTGAADDSGLPNDRFFAVRPEGSVSTLKIQRTERGDSAVYLCASSSLAGSPSAPYDTQYFGPGTRLTVL.

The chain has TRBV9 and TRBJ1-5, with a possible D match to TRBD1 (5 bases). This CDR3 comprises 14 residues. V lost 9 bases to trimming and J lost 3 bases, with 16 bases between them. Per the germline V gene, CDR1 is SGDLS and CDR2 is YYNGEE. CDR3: CAISETVNNQPQHF. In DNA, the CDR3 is TGTGCCATAAGCGAGACAGTTAACAATCAGCCCCAGCATTTT.

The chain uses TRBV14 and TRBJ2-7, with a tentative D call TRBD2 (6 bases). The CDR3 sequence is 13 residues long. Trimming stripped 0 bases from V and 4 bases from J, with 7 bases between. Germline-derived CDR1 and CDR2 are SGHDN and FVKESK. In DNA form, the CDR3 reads TGTGCCAGCAGCCAAGATGGGGGGTACGAGCAGTACTTC. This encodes CASSQDGGYEQYF. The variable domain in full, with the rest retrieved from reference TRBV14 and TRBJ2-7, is EAGVTQFPSHSVIEKGQTVTLRCDPISGHDNLYWYRRVMGKEIKFLLHFVKESKQDESGMPNNRFLAERTGGTYSTLKVQPAELEDSGVYFCASSQDGGYEQYFGPGTRLTVT.

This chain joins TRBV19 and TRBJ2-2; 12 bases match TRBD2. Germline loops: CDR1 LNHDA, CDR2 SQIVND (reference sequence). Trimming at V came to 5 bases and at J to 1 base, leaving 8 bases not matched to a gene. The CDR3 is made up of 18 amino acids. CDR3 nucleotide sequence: TGTGCCAGTAGTGACGAGCCACTAGCGGGAGGGAACACCGGGGAGCTGTTTTTT. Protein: CASSDEPLAGGNTGELFF.

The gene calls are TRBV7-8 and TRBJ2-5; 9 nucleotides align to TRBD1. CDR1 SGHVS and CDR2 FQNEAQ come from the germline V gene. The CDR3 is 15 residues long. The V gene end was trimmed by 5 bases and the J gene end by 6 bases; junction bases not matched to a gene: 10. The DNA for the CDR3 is TGTGCCAGCAGCCCGGGACAGGGCGTTGGAAAGACCCAGTACTTC. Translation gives CASSPGQGVGKTQYF. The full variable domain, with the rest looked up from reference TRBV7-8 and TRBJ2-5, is GAGVSQSPRYKVAKRGQDVALRCDPISGHVSLFWYQQALGQGPEFLTYFQNEAQLDKSGLPSDRFFAERPEGSVSTLKIQRTQQEDSAVYLCASSPGQGVGKTQYFGPGTRLLVL.